The clone carrying this T cell receptor (beta chain) was found a few times. Its target is unknown. The trim removed 2 bases at V and 1 base at J, leaving 2 bases unmatched. The germline V gene encodes CDR1 SGHVS and CDR2 FQNEAQ. This CDR3 spans 14 amino acids. These data originate in a study of cytomegalovirus exposure and HLA in healthy donors. Study summary: Ancestry clustering placed about 86% of approximately 420 genotyped donors in the Caucasian-associated cluster.

Study-wide points: Reported results showed that the classifier diagnosed cytomegalovirus status with high specificity and sensitivity.

The study sampled nominally healthy donors, though unrecorded immune exposures were likely. The PCR employed 60 Vbeta primers together with 13 Jbeta primers. This table comes from immunoSEQ multiplex PCR, and its TCRdb copy is limited to in-frame clones, with some not included. The sample includes over 150,000 clones, 70% to 80% of them seen just once. The sample was PBMCs. This clonotype was sampled from a man aged 40-50 years in good health and CMV-seronegative. This rearrangement joins TRBV7-8 to TRBJ2-7; 7 nucleotides align to TRBD2. The CDR3 sequence is CASSLRRESYEQYF. The DNA of the CDR3 is TGTGCCAGCAGCTTACGGCGGGAGTCCTACGAGCAGTACTTC.